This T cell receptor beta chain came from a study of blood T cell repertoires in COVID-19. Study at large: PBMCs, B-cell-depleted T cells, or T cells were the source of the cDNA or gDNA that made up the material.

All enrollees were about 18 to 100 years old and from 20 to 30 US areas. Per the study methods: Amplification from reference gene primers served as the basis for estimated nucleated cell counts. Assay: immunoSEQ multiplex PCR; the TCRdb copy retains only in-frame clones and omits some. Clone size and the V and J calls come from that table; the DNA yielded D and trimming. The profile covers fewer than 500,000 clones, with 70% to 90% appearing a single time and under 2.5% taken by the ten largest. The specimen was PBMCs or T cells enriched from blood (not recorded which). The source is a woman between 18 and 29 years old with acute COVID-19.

In DNA form, the CDR3 reads TGTGCCAGTAGTATAGATCCCCGGGGAGACTACGAGCAGTACTTC. The encoded protein is CASSIDPRGDYEQYF. The chain uses TRBV19 and TRBJ2-7, with D tentatively TRBD2 (5 bases). The CDR3 runs to 15 residues. The germline V gene has CDR1 LNHDA and CDR2 SQIVND (reference sequence). Trimming cost V 0 bases and J 3 bases, with 12 bases left between them.